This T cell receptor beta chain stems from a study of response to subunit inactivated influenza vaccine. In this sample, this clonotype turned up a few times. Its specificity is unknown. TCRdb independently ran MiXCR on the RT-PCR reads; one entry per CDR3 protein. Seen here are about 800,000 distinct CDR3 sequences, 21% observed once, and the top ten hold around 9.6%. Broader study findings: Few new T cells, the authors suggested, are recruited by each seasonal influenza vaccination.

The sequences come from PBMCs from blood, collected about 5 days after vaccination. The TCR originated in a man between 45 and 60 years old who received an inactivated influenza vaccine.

CDR3 DNA: TGTGCCAGCAGTTTCGGCCGGCACACTGAAGCTTTCTTT. Encoded protein: CASSFGRHTEAFF. V and J are TRBV12-3 or TRBV12-4 and TRBJ1-1, with unresolved D. The CDR3 contains 13 residues. V lost 3 bases and J 3 bases, leaving 8 bases between the germline ends.